The rows below give T cell receptor beta chains drawn from one sample of a study of T cells in Graves' hyperthyroidism and ophthalmopathy. TCRdb re-derived calls from the multiplex PCR reads in MiXCR, one entry per CDR3 protein. This sample has fewer than 300,000 distinct CDR3 sequences; roughly 15% occur once, and the top ten carry roughly 31%. What was sequenced was blood. The origin of the receptors is a woman between 50 and 59 years old with Graves' hyperthyroidism that later progressed to Graves' ophthalmopathy. Each CDR3 is given with its conserved first and last residue. Each record gives: V gene, J gene, clone size, D gene, CDR3 DNA, CDR3 protein. A D gene is named only where the DNA matches it firmly. Some rows mark clone size as missing; the rest say once, few, many or name a class of expanded clone.

TRBV6-5	TRBJ1-1	many	.	TGTGCCAGCAGTTACTCGAATGGGTCGCCCCTGGGAAACACTGAAGCTTTCTTT	CASSYSNGSPLGNTEAFF
TRBV29-1	TRBJ2-1	many	TRBD1	TGCAGCGTTGAGGGGCCAGGGGGTACATATGAGCAGTTCTTC	CSVEGPGGTYEQFF
TRBV5-5	TRBJ1-2	many	TRBD1	TGTGCCAGCAGCTTGGCCCTTACGGGACAGGGCGGCTATGGCTACACCTTC	CASSLALTGQGGYGYTF
TRBV5-1	TRBJ2-7	many	.	TGCGCCAGCAGCTTGGTTGTGGGAGGCTACGAGCAGTACTTC	CASSLVVGGYEQYF
TRBV20-1	TRBJ2-7	many	TRBD2	TGCAGTGCTAACCGACCGGGACTAGCGGGATCTCCGTACGAGCAGTACTTC	CSANRPGLAGSPYEQYF
TRBV18	TRBJ2-1	.	.	TGTGCCAGCTGGACCTCATTGACAGGTCAAACCTACAATGAGCAGTTCTTC	CASWTSLTGQTYNEQFF
TRBV9	TRBJ1-5	.	.	TGTGCCAGCAGCGCTGAGGCAGGGCCCCAGCATTTT	CASSAEAGPQHF
TRBV20-1	TRBJ1-4	.	TRBD1	TGCAGTGTAGGGACAGGGGTAACTAATGAAAAACTGTTTTTT	CSVGTGVTNEKLFF
TRBV7-9	TRBJ1-1	many	.	TGTGCCAGCAGAGCTCCGGACCCGAACACTGAAGCTTTCTTT	CASRAPDPNTEAFF
TRBV27	TRBJ1-6	many	.	TGTGCCAGCAGTCCCCTGAGCGGGGCGAGTTCACCCCTCCACTTT	CASSPLSGASSPLHF
TRBV2	TRBJ2-3	.	TRBD2	TGTGCCAGCAGTGGGTTCGTAGATAGCGGGGGTAGCACAGATACGCAGTATTTT	CASSGFVDSGGSTDTQYF
TRBV12-3/TRBV12-4	TRBJ2-5	many	.	TGTGCCAGCAGTCCGGGACTCGGCCAAGAGACCCAGTACTTC	CASSPGLGQETQYF
TRBV19	TRBJ2-1	few	.	TGTGCCAGTACCAACTTCCCAGGGTTCAGTGAGCAGTTCTTC	CASTNFPGFSEQFF
TRBV7-9	TRBJ1-1	many	.	TGTGCCAGCAGTTTCGGTGGGAACACTGAAGCTTTCTTT	CASSFGGNTEAFF
TRBV2	TRBJ2-3	many	.	TGTGCCAGCAGTGTAGAGAGGGATACGCAGTATTTT	CASSVERDTQYF
TRBV20-1	TRBJ2-7	many	.	TGCAGCCAAGCCGCCCGGGGCTACGAGCAGTACTTC	CSQAARGYEQYF
TRBV27	TRBJ1-1	many	.	TGTGCCAGCAGTTTATGGGGGACGAACACTGAAGCTTTCTTT	CASSLWGTNTEAFF
TRBV5-1	TRBJ1-5	few	.	TGCGCCAGCAGGTTGAATGGCAATCAGCCCCAGCATTTT	CASRLNGNQPQHF
TRBV6-2/TRBV6-3	TRBJ1-6	.	TRBD1	TGTGCCAGCAGTTACTCAAGGACAGGGTGGAATTCACCCCTCCACTTT	CASSYSRTGWNSPLHF
TRBV29-1	TRBJ2-1	many	.	TGCAGCGTGGGGGGTTTGGGGGACGGTGAGCAGTTCTTC	CSVGGLGDGEQFF
TRBV6-1	TRBJ2-5	few	.	TGTGCCAGCAGTTGGACGTACCAAGAGACCCAGTACTTC	CASSWTYQETQYF
TRBV20-1	TRBJ1-1	.	.	TGCAGTGCTTTAGCAGGGACTTACACTGAAGCTTTCTTT	CSALAGTYTEAFF
TRBV5-4	TRBJ2-3	.	TRBD2	TGTGCCAGCAGCTTGAGGTCGGGAGGTTTCACAGATACGCAGTATTTT	CASSLRSGGFTDTQYF
TRBV18	TRBJ1-6	.	TRBD1	TGTGCCAGCTCACCACCGTCAGGGGGTAATTCACCCCTCCACTTT	CASSPPSGGNSPLHF
TRBV30	TRBJ1-1	many	.	TGTGCCTGGAGTCTTAGGGGGGGGACTGAAGCTTTCTTT	CAWSLRGGTEAFF
TRBV20-1	TRBJ1-2	many	.	TGCAGTTCTGGGAAGAACTATGGCTACACCTTC	CSSGKNYGYTF
TRBV11-2	TRBJ1-5	many	TRBD1	TGTGCCAGCAGCTTGAACAGGGGTAGCGATCAGCCCCAGCATTTT	CASSLNRGSDQPQHF
TRBV2	TRBJ2-1	many	TRBD2	TGTGCCAGCAGTGAGTCGGTAGCGGGAGCCCATGAGCAGTTCTTC	CASSESVAGAHEQFF
TRBV20-1	TRBJ2-7	many	TRBD1	TGCAGTGCTAGGTGGGACAGGGGGTCCTACGAGCAGTACTTC	CSARWDRGSYEQYF